This is a list of T cell receptor beta chains from one sample in a study of a mutant IDH1 vaccine in newly diagnosed glioma. Clones were read by immunoSEQ multiplex PCR, and TCRdb kept only the in-frame ones, dropping some. Found here are about 92,000 clones, 80% of them singletons; the top ten hold less than 9.5%. This specimen was PBMCs, taken from a glioma patient treated with radiotherapy, temozolomide or both. These receptors came from a man in his forties with glioma. CDR3s include the opening cysteine and the closing phenylalanine or tryptophan. The D gene is left open where the match is weak. Part of the rows lack a size; the others show once, few, many or a class for expanded clones.

d_call,j_call,clone_size,v_call,cdr3_length,cdr3_aa,cdr3_nt
TRBD1,TRBJ1-4,NA,TRBV5-4,15,CASSLDVMGQEKLFF,TGTGCCAGCAGCTTGGACGTAATGGGACAGGAAAAACTGTTTTTT
NA,TRBJ1-2,few,TRBV7-5,16,CARSLPPGRFNYGYTF,TGTGCCAGAAGCCTCCCCCCCGGGCGCTTTAACTATGGCTACACCTTC
NA,TRBJ2-2,NA,TRBV19,15,CASSLIRGNTGELFF,TGTGCCAGTAGTTTAATTCGGGGAAACACCGGGGAGCTGTTTTTT
NA,TRBJ2-3,NA,TRBV10-3,14,CAIMRTASGDTQYF,TGTGCCATCATGCGGACGGCTAGTGGGGATACGCAGTATTTT
NA,TRBJ2-5,NA,TRBV25-1,15,CASTEARRGGETQYF,TGTGCCAGCACCGAAGCCAGACGAGGAGGGGAGACCCAGTACTTC
TRBD1,TRBJ1-5,NA,TRBV7-2,18,CASSLDGQGVYSNQPQHF,TGTGCCAGCAGCTTGGACGGACAGGGGGTCTATAGCAATCAGCCCCAGCATTTT
TRBD2,TRBJ2-7,NA,TRBV2,13,CASSDSGTYEQYF,TGTGCCAGCAGTGATAGCGGGACTTATGAGCAGTACTTC
NA,TRBJ1-2,NA,TRBV4-1,16,CASSQVLSGTDYGYTF,TGCGCCAGCAGCCAAGTTCTTTCAGGGACGGACTATGGCTACACCTTC
TRBD1,TRBJ1-2,many,TRBV4-1,17,CASSQDGAGGANYGYTF,TGCGCCAGCAGCCAAGATGGGGCAGGGGGAGCTAACTATGGCTACACCTTC
NA,TRBJ1-3,NA,TRBV9,17,CASSVGVAGSSGNTIYF,TGTGCCAGCAGCGTAGGCGTGGCGGGAAGCTCTGGAAACACCATATATTTT
NA,TRBJ2-7,few,TRBV7-9,13,CASSLADRGEQYF,TGTGCCAGCAGCTTAGCGGACCGAGGAGAGCAGTACTTC
NA,TRBJ2-7,NA,TRBV4-2,15,CASTQAWDGDYEQYF,TGTGCCAGCACCCAAGCCTGGGACGGGGACTACGAGCAGTACTTC
NA,TRBJ1-5,few,TRBV2,15,CASSEEVAGPVSQHF,TGTGCCAGCAGTGAAGAGGTGGCGGGGCCCGTATCCCAGCATTTT
TRBD1,TRBJ2-7,NA,TRBV4-3,15,CASSQDGTGSYEQYF,TGCGCCAGCAGCCAAGACGGGACAGGGTCCTACGAGCAGTACTTC
NA,TRBJ1-1,NA,TRBV5-1,13,CATRDTLNTEAFF,TGCGCCACCCGGGACACCTTGAACACTGAAGCTTTCTTT
NA,TRBJ2-5,NA,TRBV10-2,13,CASTVPSTGARYF,TGCGCCAGCACCGTCCCTTCGACAGGCGCCAGGTACTTC
NA,TRBJ1-1,NA,TRBV11-2,13,CASTRTRNTEAFF,TGTGCCAGCACGAGGACCAGGAACACTGAAGCTTTCTTT
NA,TRBJ1-1,NA,TRBV18,13,CASSRVLNTEAFF,TGTGCCAGCTCAAGGGTCCTGAACACTGAAGCTTTCTTT
TRBD2,TRBJ2-3,NA,TRBV19,16,CASSIKVGGGTDTQYF,TGTGCCAGTAGTATCAAAGTCGGCGGGGGGACAGATACGCAGTATTTT
NA,TRBJ1-5,few,TRBV5-4,14,CASSSSPASQPQHF,TGTGCCAGCAGCTCGAGTCCTGCCAGTCAGCCCCAGCATTTT